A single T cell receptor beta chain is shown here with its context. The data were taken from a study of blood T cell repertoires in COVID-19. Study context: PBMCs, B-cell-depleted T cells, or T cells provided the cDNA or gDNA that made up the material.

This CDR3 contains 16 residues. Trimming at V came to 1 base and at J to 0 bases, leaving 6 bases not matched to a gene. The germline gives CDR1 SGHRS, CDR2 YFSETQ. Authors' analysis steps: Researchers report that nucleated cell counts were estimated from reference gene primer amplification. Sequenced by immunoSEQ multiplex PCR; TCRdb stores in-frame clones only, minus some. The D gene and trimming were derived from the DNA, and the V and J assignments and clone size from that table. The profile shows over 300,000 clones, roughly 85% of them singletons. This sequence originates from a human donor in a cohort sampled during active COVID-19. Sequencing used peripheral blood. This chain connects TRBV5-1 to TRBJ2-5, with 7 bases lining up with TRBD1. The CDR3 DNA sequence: TGCGCCAGCAGCTTGACAGGGGTCATGAACCAAGAGACCCAGTACTTC. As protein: CASSLTGVMNQETQYF.